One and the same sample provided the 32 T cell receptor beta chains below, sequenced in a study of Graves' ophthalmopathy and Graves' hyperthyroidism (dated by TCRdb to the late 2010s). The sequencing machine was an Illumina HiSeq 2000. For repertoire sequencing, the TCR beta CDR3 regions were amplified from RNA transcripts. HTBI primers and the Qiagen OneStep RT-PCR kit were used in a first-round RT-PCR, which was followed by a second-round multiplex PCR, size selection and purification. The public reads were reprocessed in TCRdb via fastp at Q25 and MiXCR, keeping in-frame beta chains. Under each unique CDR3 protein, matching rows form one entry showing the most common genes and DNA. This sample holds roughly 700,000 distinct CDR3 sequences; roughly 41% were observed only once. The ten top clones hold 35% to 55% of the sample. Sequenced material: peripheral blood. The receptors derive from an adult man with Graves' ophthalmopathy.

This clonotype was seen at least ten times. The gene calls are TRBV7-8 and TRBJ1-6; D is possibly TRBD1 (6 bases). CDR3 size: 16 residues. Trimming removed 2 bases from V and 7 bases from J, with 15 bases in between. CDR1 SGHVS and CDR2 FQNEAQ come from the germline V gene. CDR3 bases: TGTGCCAGCAGCTTACTTCCGGGGGCTCCCAATTCACCCCTCCACTTT. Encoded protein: CASSLLPGAPNSPLHF.

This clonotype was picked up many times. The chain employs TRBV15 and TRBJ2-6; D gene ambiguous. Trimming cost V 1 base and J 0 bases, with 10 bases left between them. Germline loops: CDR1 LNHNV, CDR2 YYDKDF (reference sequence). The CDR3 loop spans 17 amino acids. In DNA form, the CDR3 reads TGTGCCACCAGCAGAGGTGGGGATTTCTCTGGGGCCAACGTCCTGACTTTC. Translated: CATSRGGDFSGANVLTF.

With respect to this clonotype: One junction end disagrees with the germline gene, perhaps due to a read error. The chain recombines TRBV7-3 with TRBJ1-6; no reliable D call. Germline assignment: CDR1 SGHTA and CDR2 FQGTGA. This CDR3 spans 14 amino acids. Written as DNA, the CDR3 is TGTGCCAGCAGCTATCGAGTGGGTAATACACCCCTCCACTTT. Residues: CASSYRVGNTPLHF.

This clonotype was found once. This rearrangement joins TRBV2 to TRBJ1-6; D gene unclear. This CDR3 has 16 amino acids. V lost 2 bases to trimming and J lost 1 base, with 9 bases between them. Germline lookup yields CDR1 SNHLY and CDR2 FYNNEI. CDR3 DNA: TGTGCCAGCAGTGAATGGGAGAGGTCCTATAATTCACCCCTCCACTTT. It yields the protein CASSEWERSYNSPLHF. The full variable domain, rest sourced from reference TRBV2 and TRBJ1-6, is EPEVTQTPSHQVTQMGQEVILRCVPISNHLYFYWYRQILGQKVEFLVSFYNNEISEKSEIFDDQFSVERPDGSNFTLKIRSTKLEDSAMYFCASSEWERSYNSPLHFGNGTRLTVT.

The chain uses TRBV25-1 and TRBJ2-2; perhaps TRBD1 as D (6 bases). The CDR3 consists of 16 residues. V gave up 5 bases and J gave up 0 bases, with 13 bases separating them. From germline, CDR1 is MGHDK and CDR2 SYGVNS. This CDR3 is CASSPLGTTNTGELFF. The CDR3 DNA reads TGTGCCAGCAGTCCCCTCGGGACAACGAACACCGGGGAGCTGTTTTTT.

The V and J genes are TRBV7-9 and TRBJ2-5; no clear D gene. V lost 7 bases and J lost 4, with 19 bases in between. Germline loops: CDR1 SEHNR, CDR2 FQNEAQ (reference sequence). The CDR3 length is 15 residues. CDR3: CASNLGGDRGETQYF. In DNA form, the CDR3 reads TGTGCCAGCAACCTGGGTGGGGATCGAGGAGAGACCCAGTACTTC.

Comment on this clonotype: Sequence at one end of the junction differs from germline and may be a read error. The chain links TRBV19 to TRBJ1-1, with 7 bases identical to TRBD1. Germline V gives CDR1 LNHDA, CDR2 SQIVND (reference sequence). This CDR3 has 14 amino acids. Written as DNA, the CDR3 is TGTGCCAGTAGTACAAAGGGGGCGAACACTGAAGCTCTCTTT. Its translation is CASSTKGANTEALF.

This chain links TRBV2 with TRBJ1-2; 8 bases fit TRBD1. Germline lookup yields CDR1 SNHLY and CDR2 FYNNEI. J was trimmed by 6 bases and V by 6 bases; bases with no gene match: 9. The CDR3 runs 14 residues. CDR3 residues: CASSLNRGFNGYTF. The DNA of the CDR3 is TGTGCCAGCAGCCTGAACAGGGGGTTTAATGGCTACACCTTC.

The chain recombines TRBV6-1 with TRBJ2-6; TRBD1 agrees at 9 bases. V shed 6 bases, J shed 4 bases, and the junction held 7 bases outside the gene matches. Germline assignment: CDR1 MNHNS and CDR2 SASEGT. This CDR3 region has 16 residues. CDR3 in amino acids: CASRSGQGSGANVLTF. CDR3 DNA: TGTGCCAGCAGATCGGGACAGGGATCCGGGGCCAACGTCCTGACTTTC.

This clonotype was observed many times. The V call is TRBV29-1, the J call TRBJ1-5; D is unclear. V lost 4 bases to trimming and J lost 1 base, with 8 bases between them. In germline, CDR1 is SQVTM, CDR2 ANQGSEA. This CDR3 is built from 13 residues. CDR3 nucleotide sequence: TGCAGCGTTGTTTGGGGAAGCAATCAGCCCCAGCATTTT. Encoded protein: CSVVWGSNQPQHF.

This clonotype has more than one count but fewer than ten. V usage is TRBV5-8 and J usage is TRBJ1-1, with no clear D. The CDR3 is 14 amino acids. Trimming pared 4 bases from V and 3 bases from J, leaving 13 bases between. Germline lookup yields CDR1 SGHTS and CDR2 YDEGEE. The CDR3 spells CASSHQHRDTEAFF. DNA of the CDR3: TGTGCCAGCAGCCACCAACATCGGGACACTGAAGCTTTCTTT.

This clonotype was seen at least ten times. The CDR3 spells CASSRTGGQETQYF. The CDR3 DNA reads TGTGCCAGCAGTCGGACGGGGGGCCAAGAGACCCAGTACTTC. The rearrangement links TRBV2 to TRBJ2-5; TRBD2 agrees at 7 bases. V dropped 5 bases and J dropped 1; count of bases not matched to a gene: 4. The germline V gene has CDR1 SNHLY and CDR2 FYNNEI. The CDR3 totals 14 residues.

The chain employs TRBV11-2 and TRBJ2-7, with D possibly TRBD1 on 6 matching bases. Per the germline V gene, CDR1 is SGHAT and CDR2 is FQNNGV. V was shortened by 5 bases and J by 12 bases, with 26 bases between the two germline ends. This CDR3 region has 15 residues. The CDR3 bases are TGTGCCAGCAGCGTCCCTCCCCCGGCCCGTACAGGGCCGTACTTC. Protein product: CASSVPPPARTGPYF.

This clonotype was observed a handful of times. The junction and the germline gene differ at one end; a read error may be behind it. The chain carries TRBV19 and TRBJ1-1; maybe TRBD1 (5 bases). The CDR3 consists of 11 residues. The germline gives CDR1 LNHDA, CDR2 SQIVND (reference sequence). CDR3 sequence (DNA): TGTGCCAGCCACCGGGGCACTGAAACTTTCTTT. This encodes CASHRGTETFF. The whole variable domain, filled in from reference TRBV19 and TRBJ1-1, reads DGGITQSPKYLFRKEGQNVTLSCEQNLNHDAMYWYRQDPGQGLRLIYYSQIVNDFQKGDIAEGYSVSREKKESFPLTVTSAQKNPTAFYLCASHRGTETFFGQGTRLTVV.

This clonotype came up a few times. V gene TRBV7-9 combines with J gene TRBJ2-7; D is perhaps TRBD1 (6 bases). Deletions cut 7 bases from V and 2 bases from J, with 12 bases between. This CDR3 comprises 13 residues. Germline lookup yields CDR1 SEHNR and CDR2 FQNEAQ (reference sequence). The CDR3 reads CASTGTRPYEQYF. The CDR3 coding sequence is TGTGCCAGCACAGGGACACGTCCCTACGAGCAGTACTTC.

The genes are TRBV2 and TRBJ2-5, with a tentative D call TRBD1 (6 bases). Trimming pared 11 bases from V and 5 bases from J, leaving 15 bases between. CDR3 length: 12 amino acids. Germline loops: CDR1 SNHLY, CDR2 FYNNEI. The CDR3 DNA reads TGTGCCCAAACACAGGGCGAGGAGACCCAGTACTTC. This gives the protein CAQTQGEETQYF.

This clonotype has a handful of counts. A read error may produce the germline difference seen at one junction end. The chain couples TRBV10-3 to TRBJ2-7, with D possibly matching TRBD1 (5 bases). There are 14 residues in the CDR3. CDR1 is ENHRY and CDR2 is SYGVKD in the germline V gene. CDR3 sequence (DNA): TGTGCCAGCAGTGAAGCGCAGGGTGCGTACGAGCAGTACTTC. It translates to CASSEAQGAYEQYF.

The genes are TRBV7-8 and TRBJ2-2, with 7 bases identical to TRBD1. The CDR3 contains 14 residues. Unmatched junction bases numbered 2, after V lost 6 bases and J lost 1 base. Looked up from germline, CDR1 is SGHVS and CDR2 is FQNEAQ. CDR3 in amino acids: CASSNRGNTGELFF. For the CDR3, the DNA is TGTGCCAGCAGTAACAGGGGGAACACCGGGGAGCTGTTTTTT.

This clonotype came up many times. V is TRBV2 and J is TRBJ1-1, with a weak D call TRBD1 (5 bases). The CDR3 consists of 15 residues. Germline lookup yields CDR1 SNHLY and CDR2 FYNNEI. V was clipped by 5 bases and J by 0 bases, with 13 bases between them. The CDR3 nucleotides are TGTGCCAGCAGTCCGGGACGGATTATGAACACTGAAGCTTTCTTT. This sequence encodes CASSPGRIMNTEAFF.

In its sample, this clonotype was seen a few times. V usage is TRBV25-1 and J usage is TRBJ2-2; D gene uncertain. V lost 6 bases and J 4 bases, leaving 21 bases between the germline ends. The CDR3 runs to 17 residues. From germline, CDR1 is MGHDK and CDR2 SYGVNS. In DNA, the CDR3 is TGTGCCAGCAGCTTAAATCCGCGAAACCCCTTCACCGGGGAGCTGTTTTTT. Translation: CASSLNPRNPFTGELFF.

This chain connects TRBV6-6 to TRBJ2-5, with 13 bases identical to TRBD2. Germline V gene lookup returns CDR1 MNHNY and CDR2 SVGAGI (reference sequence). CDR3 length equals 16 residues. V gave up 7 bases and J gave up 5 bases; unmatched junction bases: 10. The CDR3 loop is CASIPRAGLAGETQYF. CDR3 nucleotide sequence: TGTGCCAGCATCCCGAGGGCGGGACTAGCGGGGGAGACCCAGTACTTC.

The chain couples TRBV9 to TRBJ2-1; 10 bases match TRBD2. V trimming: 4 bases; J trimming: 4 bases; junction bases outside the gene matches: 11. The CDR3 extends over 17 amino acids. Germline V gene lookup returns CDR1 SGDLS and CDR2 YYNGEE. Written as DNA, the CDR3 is TGTGCCAGCAGCCCGGGTGGGCGGACTAGCGGATACAATGAGCAGTTCTTC. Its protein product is CASSPGGRTSGYNEQFF.

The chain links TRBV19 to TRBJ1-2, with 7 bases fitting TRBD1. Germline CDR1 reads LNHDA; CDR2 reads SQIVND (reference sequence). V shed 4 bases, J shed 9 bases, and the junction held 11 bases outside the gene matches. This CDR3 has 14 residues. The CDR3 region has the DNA TGTGCCAGTAGTACTGGGGACAGATCTGGGAGCTACACCTTC. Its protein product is CASSTGDRSGSYTF.

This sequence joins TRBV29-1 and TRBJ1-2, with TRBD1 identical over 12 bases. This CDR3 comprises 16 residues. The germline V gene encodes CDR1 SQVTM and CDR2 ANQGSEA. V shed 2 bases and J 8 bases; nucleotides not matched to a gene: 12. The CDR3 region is CSVELARDRGLSGYTF. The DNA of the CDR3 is TGCAGCGTTGAACTAGCCCGGGACAGGGGGCTGAGCGGCTACACCTTC. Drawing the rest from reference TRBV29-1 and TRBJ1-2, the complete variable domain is SAVISQKPSRDICQRGTSLTIQCQVDSQVTMMFWYRQQPGQSLTLIATANQGSEATYESGFVIDKFPISRPNLTFSTLTVSNMSPEDSSIYLCSVELARDRGLSGYTFGSGTRLTVV.

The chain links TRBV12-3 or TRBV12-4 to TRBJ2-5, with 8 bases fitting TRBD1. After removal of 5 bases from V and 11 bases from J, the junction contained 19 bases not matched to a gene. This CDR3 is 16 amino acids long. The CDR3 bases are TGTGCCAGCAGTCCCTACGAATGGACAGGGCCGGGGGAGCAGTACTTC. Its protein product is CASSPYEWTGPGEQYF.

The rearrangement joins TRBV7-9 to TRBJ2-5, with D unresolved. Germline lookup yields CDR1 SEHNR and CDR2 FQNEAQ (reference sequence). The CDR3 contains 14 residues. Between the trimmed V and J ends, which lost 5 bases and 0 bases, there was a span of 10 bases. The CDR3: CASSPELDQETQYF. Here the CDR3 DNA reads TGTGCCAGCAGCCCCGAATTAGACCAAGAGACCCAGTACTTC. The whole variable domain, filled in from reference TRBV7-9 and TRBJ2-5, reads DTGVSQNPRHKITKRGQNVTFRCDPISEHNRLYWYRQTLGQGPEFLTYFQNEAQLEKSRLLSDRFSAERPKGSFSTLEIQRTEQGDSAMYLCASSPELDQETQYFGPGTRLLVL.

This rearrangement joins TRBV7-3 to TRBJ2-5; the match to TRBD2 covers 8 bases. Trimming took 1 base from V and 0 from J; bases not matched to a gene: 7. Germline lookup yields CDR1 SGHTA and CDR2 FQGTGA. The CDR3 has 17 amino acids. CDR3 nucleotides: TGTGCCAGCAGCTTAATGAGCTCTAGCGGGTACCAAGAGACCCAGTACTTC. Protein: CASSLMSSSGYQETQYF.

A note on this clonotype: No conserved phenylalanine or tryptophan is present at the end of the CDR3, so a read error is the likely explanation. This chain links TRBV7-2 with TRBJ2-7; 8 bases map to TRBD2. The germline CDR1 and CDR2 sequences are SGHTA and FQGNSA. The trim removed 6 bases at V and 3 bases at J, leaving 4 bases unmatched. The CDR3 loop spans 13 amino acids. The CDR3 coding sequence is TGTGCCAGCAGGCGGGGGGTCGACTACGAGCAGTACTCC. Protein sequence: CASRRGVDYEQYS.

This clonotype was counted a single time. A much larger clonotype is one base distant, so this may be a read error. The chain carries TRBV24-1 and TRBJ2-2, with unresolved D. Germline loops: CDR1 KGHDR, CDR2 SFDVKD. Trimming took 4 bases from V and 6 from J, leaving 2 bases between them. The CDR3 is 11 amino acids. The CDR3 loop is CATSDPGELFF. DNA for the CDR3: TGTGCCACCAGTGACCCCGGGGAGCTGTTTTTT.

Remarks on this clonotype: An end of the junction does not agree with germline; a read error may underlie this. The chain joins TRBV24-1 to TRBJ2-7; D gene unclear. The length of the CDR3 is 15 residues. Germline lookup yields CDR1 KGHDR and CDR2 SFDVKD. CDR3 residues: CASSSRSLGIHEQYF. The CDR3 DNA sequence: TGTGCCAGCAGTTCACGGTCCCTGGGTATCCACGAGCAGTACTTC.

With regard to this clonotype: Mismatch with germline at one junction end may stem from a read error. The CDR3 is CASRIDRGGIRTVTEAFF. The CDR3 DNA reads as TGTGCCAGCAGGATAGACAGGGGGGGAATCCGAACAGTGACTGAAGCCTTCTTT. The J gene is TRBJ1-1, the V gene TRBV2; TRBD1 aligns across 9 bases. The CDR3 is 18 residues long. CDR1 is SNHLY and CDR2 is FYNNEI in the germline V gene.

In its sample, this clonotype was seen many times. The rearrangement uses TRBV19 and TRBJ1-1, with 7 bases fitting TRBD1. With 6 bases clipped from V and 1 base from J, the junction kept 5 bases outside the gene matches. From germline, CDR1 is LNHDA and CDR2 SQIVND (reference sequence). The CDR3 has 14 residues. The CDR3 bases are TGTGCCAGTAGCGTACAGGGGAAGAACACTGAAGCTTTCTTT. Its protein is CASSVQGKNTEAFF.